Given below is one T cell receptor (beta chain) in context. Authors' data handling: Reference gene primer amplification gave nucleated cell count estimates. Data came from immunoSEQ multiplex PCR; TCRdb stores just in-frame clones and leaves some out. For V, J and clone size, that table is used; D and trimming come from the DNA. The sample contains 200,000 to 300,000 clones, 80% to 90% of which appear only once. The data are from a study of blood T cell repertoires in COVID-19. Study context: The study drew acute and convalescent COVID-19 samples from the United States, Italy and Spain. PBMCs, B-cell-depleted T cells, or T cells were the source of the cDNA or gDNA that made up the material.

The specimen sequenced was peripheral blood. This clonotype was sampled from a man between 60 and 75 years old with acute or convalescent COVID-19.

The CDR3: CATSDLVRTGELFF. CDR3 sequence (DNA): TGTGCCACCAGTGATTTGGTGCGCACCGGGGAGCTGTTTTTT. The chain uses TRBV24-1 and TRBJ2-2; D uncertain. V shed 0 bases and J shed 4 bases, with 5 bases lying between them. The CDR3 is 14 amino acids. Germline-derived CDR1 and CDR2 are KGHDR and SFDVKD.